Shown below are 7 T cell receptor beta chains from a single sample sequenced in a study of shared clonotypes between healthy human individuals. Some clones are missing from TCRdb's copy, which holds only in-frame ones; the method was immunoSEQ multiplex PCR. Here the sample spans approximately 710,000 clones, around 91% being singletons. The sequenced material came from memory CD8+ T cells from PBMCs. Subset meaning: CD45RO+ cells pooled with CCR7-negative TemRA cells. The source of these receptors is a man younger than 35 in good health. Some clones in this sample may be carry-over from other donors' samples.

The chain carries TRBV29-1 and TRBJ1-1; D uncertain. V was shortened by 7 bases and J by 3 bases, with 12 bases between the two germline ends. This CDR3 is built from 12 residues. The germline CDR1 and CDR2 sequences are SQVTM and ANQGSEA. The CDR3 bases are TGCAGCGACCACCGGCAGTACACTGAAGCTTTCTTT. Translating it yields CSDHRQYTEAFF. The full variable domain, rest sourced from reference TRBV29-1 and TRBJ1-1, is SAVISQKPSRDICQRGTSLTIQCQVDSQVTMMFWYRQQPGQSLTLIATANQGSEATYESGFVIDKFPISRPNLTFSTLTVSNMSPEDSSIYLCSDHRQYTEAFFGQGTRLTVV.

This clone has a handful of counts. As DNA, the CDR3 is TGTGCCAGCAGCTCCAACATTTTGGGACGGGTGAACACTGAAGCTTTCTTT. It yields the protein CASSSNILGRVNTEAFF. The V and J genes are TRBV28 and TRBJ1-1, with D perhaps TRBD1 (5 bases). Germline loops: CDR1 MDHEN, CDR2 SYDVKM. The CDR3 length is 17 residues. The germline V and J ends were trimmed by 6 bases and 0 bases, with 20 bases remaining between them.

The chain couples TRBV6-6 to TRBJ2-1; 9 nucleotides line up with TRBD1. V lost 2 bases, J lost 5 bases, and 7 bases stayed unmatched. This CDR3 contains 16 residues. From germline, CDR1 is MNHNY and CDR2 SVGAGI (reference sequence). The CDR3 nucleotides read TGTGCCAGCAGTTACCAGGACAGGGGCGGACACAATGAGCAGTTCTTC. Translation: CASSYQDRGGHNEQFF.

The chain couples TRBV9 to TRBJ2-1; tentatively, D is TRBD1 or TRBD2 (6 bases each). The CDR3 has 12 amino acids. V lost 3 bases and J lost 14, with 15 bases in between. Germline values: CDR1 SGDLS, CDR2 YYNGEE. The CDR3 nucleotides are TGTGCCAGCAGCGCGGAACCCGGGGGCAAGTTCTTC. Residues: CASSAEPGGKFF. The complete variable domain, with remaining parts taken from reference TRBV9 and TRBJ2-1, reads DSGVTQTPKHLITATGQRVTLRCSPRSGDLSVYWYQQSLDQGLQFLIQYYNGEERAKGNILERFSAQQFPDLHSELNLSSLELGDSALYFCASSAEPGGKFFGPGTRLTVL.

This chain uses TRBV27 with TRBJ2-1; a possible D gene is TRBD2 (6 bases). The CDR3 is made up of 14 amino acids. Trimming cost V 3 bases and J 5 bases, with 11 bases left between them. CDR1 is MNHEY, CDR2 SMNVEV, per germline (reference sequence). CDR3 sequence (DNA): TGTGCCAGCAGTTTTCTAGGAGGGCACAATGAGCAGTTCTTC. The encoded protein is CASSFLGGHNEQFF.

This clone turned up a few times. The rearrangement uses TRBV9 and TRBJ1-1; D not resolved. Looked up from germline, CDR1 is SGDLS and CDR2 is YYNGEE. The CDR3 consists of 13 residues. Trimming removed 4 bases from V and 4 bases from J, with 11 bases in between. CDR3 region: CASSSWEGTEAFF. DNA of the CDR3: TGTGCCAGCAGCTCATGGGAGGGCACTGAAGCTTTCTTT.

V and J are TRBV5-4 and TRBJ2-5; 9 bases line up with TRBD2. The CDR3 runs 15 residues. J lost 4 bases, V lost 4 bases, and 8 bases had no gene match. CDR1 is SGHNT, CDR2 YYREEE, per germline (reference sequence). The CDR3 reads CASSPGTSSSETQYF. The DNA of the CDR3 is TGTGCCAGCAGCCCAGGGACTAGCTCGTCAGAGACCCAGTACTTC. Combining the CDR3 with reference TRBV5-4 and TRBJ2-5 gives the whole variable domain ETGVTQSPTHLIKTRGQQVTLRCSSQSGHNTVSWYQQALGQGPQFIFQYYREEENGRGNFPPRFSGLQFPNYSSELNVNALELDDSALYLCASSPGTSSSETQYFGPGTRLLVL.